This T cell receptor (beta chain) was recorded in a study of blood T cell repertoires in COVID-19. Sequencing was performed with immunoSEQ multiplex PCR; in TCRdb, only in-frame clones are kept and a portion is missing. The sample shows approximately 200,000 clones, about 85% of them seen only once. This clonotype was obtained from a woman aged 60-70 years who had recovered from COVID-19. Sample: peripheral blood.

DNA for the CDR3: TGCGCCAGCAGCTTGTTAGCGGGGCACACAGATACGCAGTATTTT. Its protein is CASSLLAGHTDTQYF. The gene calls are TRBV5-1 and TRBJ2-3; TRBD2 matches at 8 bases. This CDR3 has 15 residues. Per germline, CDR1 SGHRS and CDR2 YFSETQ. After removal of 1 base from V and 2 bases from J, the junction contained 3 bases not matched to a gene.